This paragraph reports one T cell receptor beta chain. This record comes from a study of CD8 T cells in ankylosing spondylitis. Using quantitative 5'-RACE with molecular barcodes, the authors made TCR beta libraries. TCRdb fed the 5' RACE reads into MiXCR, producing one record per CDR3 protein. The data contain approximately 350,000 distinct CDR3 sequences, roughly 20% of them singletons. The germline V gene has CDR1 KGHDR and CDR2 SFDVKD. The CDR3 is made up of 14 amino acids. Trimming cost V 0 bases and J 15 bases, with 14 bases left between them. The sample comprised blood, either unsorted or a sorted T cell fraction (not recorded which). This clonotype originated in a male donor with ankylosing spondylitis or in good health (not recorded which). The genes are TRBV24-1 and TRBJ2-6; no clear D. CDR3 in amino acids: CATSDLRSGRGLTF. CDR3 coding DNA: TGTGCCACCAGTGATTTGAGATCCGGACGAGGCCTGACTTTC.